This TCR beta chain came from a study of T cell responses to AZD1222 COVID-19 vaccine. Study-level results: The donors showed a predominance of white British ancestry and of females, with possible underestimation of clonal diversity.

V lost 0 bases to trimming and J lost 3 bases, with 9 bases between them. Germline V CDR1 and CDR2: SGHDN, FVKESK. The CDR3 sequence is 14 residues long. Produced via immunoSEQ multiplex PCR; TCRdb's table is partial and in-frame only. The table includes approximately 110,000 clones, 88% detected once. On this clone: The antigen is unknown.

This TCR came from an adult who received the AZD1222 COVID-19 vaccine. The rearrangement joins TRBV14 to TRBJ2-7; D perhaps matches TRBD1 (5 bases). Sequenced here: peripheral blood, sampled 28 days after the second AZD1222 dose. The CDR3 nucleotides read TGTGCCAGCAGCCAAGATGGACACTTCTACGAGCAGTACTTC. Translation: CASSQDGHFYEQYF.